This T cell receptor beta chain was documented in a study of blood T cell repertoires in COVID-19 (TCRdb year 2020). Context from the whole study: The collaborator samples originated in the United States, Italy and Spain and spanned the acute and convalescent phases of COVID-19. Deeply sampled blood TCRbeta repertoires from subjects exposed to, actively infected with, or recovered from COVID-19 were included in the dataset. The prospective study material was composed of cDNA or gDNA derived from T cells, B-cell-depleted T cells, or PBMCs. The repertoires were released in a freely available public database meant as a resource for research on the immune response to SARS-CoV-2. Nearly every sample came with metadata listing a de-identified subject ID, COVID-19 status, age in years and sex. HLA class I and class II types, where available, came from metadata supplied by the sample provider rather than from assay-based typing. Samples came from the ongoing ImmuneRACE study (first 160 participants) plus 1,254 subjects from 6 global collaborators.

With respect to this clone: It has no known antigen specificity. No base qualities exist here, and no much larger clone lies one base off it.

The collaborating institutions used their own protocols to collect whole blood in K2EDTA tubes. Collaborator samples were shipped for TCRbeta analysis as frozen whole blood, isolated PBMCs, or DNA extracted from either sample type. TCRbeta CDR3 regions were amplified from genomic DNA by means of the immunoSEQ Assay, a bias-controlled multiplex PCR. In the authors' own workflow: The number of nucleated cells in each sample was estimated by amplification of reference gene primers within the assay. To quantify the absolute abundance of each unique TCRbeta CDR3 rearrangement, sequence reads were collapsed and filtered. Productive Simpson clonality was computed per sample as the square root of Simpson's diversity index over productive rearrangements. What TCRdb holds here is the immuneACCESS table cut down to in-frame rearrangements. Part of the clones is not present; checked against another copy, under half of the missing clones reflect an unresolved V gene, and the others are unexplained. The DNA was the basis for D and trimming; V, J and clone size are from that table. Counted in this sample were hundreds of thousands of clones; around 83% of them appeared once. Clones ranked in the top ten supply over 10% of the sample.

The CDR3 runs 13 residues from the cysteine to the phenylalanine. Solely the CDR3 DNA is kept, with 39 bases framed from the first base. V is pruned by 4 bases and J by 4 bases, leaving 0 bases of the junction without a gene match. What the work shows at the level of the full study, not this receptor alone: Clinical and demographic metadata were provided uncurated, with the amount varying by source and participant.

This sequence was found in a woman aged 55-69 years with active or convalescent COVID-19. The sample consisted of peripheral blood. Recombination connected TRBV12-3 or TRBV12-4 to TRBJ1-1, with 10 central nucleotides matching TRBD1. The encoded CDR3 is CASSWTGGTEAFF. The nucleotide sequence is given as TGTGCCAGCAGTTGGACAGGGGGCACTGAAGCTTTCTTT.